The TCR beta chain described here comes from a study of cytomegalovirus exposure and HLA in healthy donors. Amplification used 60 Vbeta primers and 13 Jbeta primers. Sequenced by immunoSEQ multiplex PCR; TCRdb stores in-frame clones only, minus some. The sample records approximately 290,000 clones, roughly 80% being singletons. Findings and limits, study-wide: Only CMV serostatus was available as immune exposure information.

Germline V lookup: CDR1 SGHVS, CDR2 FQNEAQ. The trim removed 5 bases at V and 2 bases at J, leaving 12 bases unmatched. The CDR3 runs to 17 residues. About this clone: Antigen unknown.

Sequencing used PBMCs. The origin of this receptor is a girl aged 2-9 years in good health and CMV-seronegative. This chain uses TRBV7-8 with TRBJ2-1; 7 bases map to TRBD2. The CDR3 DNA reads TGTGCCAGCAGCCTATCTAGATTTCGGGGGGCCTACAATGAGCAGTTCTTC. This translates into CASSLSRFRGAYNEQFF.